This T cell receptor beta chain was captured by sequencing in a study of T cells in Graves' hyperthyroidism and ophthalmopathy. This clonotype was recorded at least ten times. The investigators amplified TCR beta CDR3 regions from RNA transcripts. During a first-round RT-PCR of the TCR CDR3, the HTBI primer set was used. MiXCR was run by TCRdb on the multiplex PCR reads, yielding one entry per CDR3 protein. Of hundreds of thousands of distinct CDR3 sequences listed, 13% were seen once; the top ten hold over 8.5%. The CDR3 is 14 amino acids. Trimming cost V 0 bases and J 1 base; bases outside gene matches: 1. The germline V gene has CDR1 SGHDT and CDR2 YYEEEE.

The source material was blood. The chain joins TRBV5-6 to TRBJ2-7; 7 bases fit TRBD2. This clonotype originated in a woman aged 18-29 years with Graves' hyperthyroidism. CDR3 sequence reads: CASSLEGLSYEQYF. CDR3 in DNA: TGTGCCAGCAGCTTGGAGGGACTATCCTACGAGCAGTACTTC.